These 7 T cell receptor beta chains came from one sample sequenced in a study of blood T cells in healthy people across ages. Combining a sample-barcoded 5' primer with a J-beta primer mix, a second PCR ran for about 7 to 11 cycles. TCRdb redid the calling of the 5' RACE reads with MiXCR, one entry per CDR3 protein. The sample consists of roughly 800,000 distinct CDR3 sequences, about three fifths of them appearing once. Material: blood. These receptor sequences come from a man aged 30 to 45 in good health.

There are a few counts of this clonotype. This sequence joins TRBV4-2 and TRBJ2-1; 8 bases map to TRBD2. V shed 1 base, J shed 5 bases, and the junction held 7 bases outside the gene matches. The V gene's germline CDR1 is LGHNA and CDR2 YNFKEQ. There are 16 residues in the CDR3. The CDR3 DNA sequence: TGTGCCAGCAGCCAAGGAACGGGAGGGGGGAACAATGAGCAGTTCTTC. Its translation is CASSQGTGGGNNEQFF.

This clonotype was counted ten times or more. CDR3 protein: CASSQPFRGNEQFF. DNA for the CDR3: TGTGCCAGCAGCCAGCCCTTTCGTGGCAATGAGCAGTTCTTC. The chain employs TRBV7-2 and TRBJ2-1; D gene uncertain. The germline gives CDR1 SGHTA, CDR2 FQGNSA. The ends were cut back, 5 bases at V and 6 bases at J, with 14 bases in the middle. This CDR3 contains 14 residues.

CDR3 coding DNA: TGTGCCAGCAGCCCGGCTGGGGTTGCTAACTATGGCTACACCTTC. Its protein is CASSPAGVANYGYTF. The chain carries TRBV7-2 and TRBJ1-2, with D hard to call. V was clipped by 5 bases and J by 0 bases, with 13 bases between them. Germline values: CDR1 SGHTA, CDR2 FQGNSA. This CDR3 is 15 amino acids long.

The chain employs TRBV4-2 and TRBJ2-7; 10 bases map to TRBD2. CDR1 and CDR2 from the germline V gene are LGHNA and YNFKEQ. The CDR3 contains 15 residues. The trim removed 2 bases at V and 3 bases at J, leaving 4 bases unmatched. CDR3 bases: TGTGCCAGCAGCCAAAGCGGGGGGGCAGTCTACGAGCAGTACTTC. It specifies CASSQSGGAVYEQYF.

This clonotype has only a few counts. The chain is built from TRBV10-3 and TRBJ2-5; no clear D gene. V shed 8 bases and J shed 4 bases, with 14 bases lying between them. Germline V gene lookup returns CDR1 ENHRY and CDR2 SYGVKD. The CDR3 totals 13 residues. CDR3 nucleotide sequence: TGTGCCATCCAAGACGTAAAGATAGAGACCCAGTACTTC. This translates into CAIQDVKIETQYF.

V and J are TRBV10-3 and TRBJ1-6; no reliable D call. Per germline, CDR1 ENHRY and CDR2 SYGVKD. The CDR3 extends over 14 amino acids. The germline V and J ends were trimmed by 5 bases and 6 bases, with 11 bases remaining between them. Written as DNA, the CDR3 is TGTGCCATCAGTCCGACCGTTGGTAATTCACCCCTCCACTTT. Translated: CAISPTVGNSPLHF.

This clonotype came up a few times. This sequence joins TRBV4-2 and TRBJ1-6; D may be TRBD1 (5 bases). The V gene's germline CDR1 is LGHNA and CDR2 YNFKEQ. CDR3 length equals 14 residues. V was cut by 4 bases and J by 8 bases, with 12 bases left in between. Written as DNA, the CDR3 is TGTGCCAGCAGCCCTACCGACAGTTATTCACCCCTCCACTTT. Its protein product is CASSPTDSYSPLHF.